Each of the 32 T cell receptor beta chains below was sequenced from the same sample in a study of T cell repertoires in cytomegalovirus infection. TCRdb re-analysed the reads in MiXCR, keeping a single row per CDR3 protein. The sample carries about 530,000 distinct CDR3 sequences, about 25% recorded once. The material sequenced was PBMCs. These receptors all stem from a human donor in good health (CMV status not recorded). Some clones in this sample may be carry-over from other donors' samples.

CDR3 DNA sequence: TGTGCCAGTAGGGCACCGGGACAGGGGGCTTACTACACCTTC. Translation: CASRAPGQGAYYTF. The chain combines TRBV19 with TRBJ1-2, with 12 positions matching TRBD1. This CDR3 has 14 amino acids. Germline loops: CDR1 LNHDA, CDR2 SQIVND (reference sequence). J was trimmed by 10 bases and V by 6 bases; bases with no gene match: 9.

This clonotype has ten or more counts. CDR3 amino acids: CASNLAGGSTGELFF. The CDR3 bases are TGTGCCAGCAATCTAGCGGGAGGCAGCACCGGGGAGCTGTTTTTT. The rearrangement links TRBV27 to TRBJ2-2; 11 bases are shared with TRBD2. CDR1 and CDR2 from the germline V gene are MNHEY and SMNVEV (reference sequence). The junction had 5 bases not matched to a gene; V was cut back by 7 bases and J by 4 bases. This CDR3 spans 15 amino acids.

This clonotype was counted only a few times. The chain carries TRBV18 and TRBJ2-7; tentatively, D is TRBD2 (6 bases). Looked up from germline, CDR1 is KGHSH and CDR2 is LQKENI. The CDR3 contains 17 residues. V gave up 3 bases and J gave up 6 bases, with 24 bases separating them. CDR3 DNA: TGTGCCAGCTCACCCACTTCAGGACGTTGGGGGGACGGCGAGCAGTACGTC. Its protein product is CASSPTSGRWGDGEQYV.

This chain joins TRBV28 and TRBJ2-6, with D possibly matching TRBD1 (5 bases). Germline V CDR1 and CDR2: MDHEN, SYDVKM. V was pared by 3 bases and J by 0 bases, with 15 bases between. This CDR3 comprises 18 residues. This chain's CDR3 is CASSFIQGRASGANVLTF. The CDR3 DNA follows: TGTGCCAGCAGTTTTATCCAGGGAAGGGCCTCTGGGGCCAACGTCCTGACTTTC.

This clonotype was picked up a small number of times. The chain is built from TRBV12-3 or TRBV12-4 and TRBJ1-2, with 7 nucleotides matching TRBD1. Trimming removed 5 bases from V and 5 bases from J; junction bases left unmatched: 8. The CDR3 is 14 amino acids. For the CDR3, the DNA is TGTGCCAGCAGTCGGACAGGCCTCGGGTATGGCTACACCTTC. This encodes CASSRTGLGYGYTF.

This chain uses TRBV7-2 with TRBJ2-1; D is undetermined. From germline, CDR1 is SGHTA and CDR2 FQGNSA. V lost 5 bases and J 2 bases, leaving 13 bases between the germline ends. CDR3 length: 15 amino acids. This CDR3 is CASSPDGLTYNEQFF. CDR3 nucleotides: TGTGCCAGCAGCCCGGACGGTCTTACCTACAATGAGCAGTTCTTC.

In its sample, this clonotype was seen many times. The V call is TRBV7-2, the J call TRBJ2-1, with TRBD2 matching over 12 bases. Trimming took 1 base from V and 0 from J; bases not matched to a gene: 7. The CDR3 extends over 19 amino acids. From germline, CDR1 is SGHTA and CDR2 FQGNSA. In nucleotides, the CDR3 is TGTGCCAGCAGCTTAGTATCGTCTAGCGGGAGGGCCTCCTACAATGAGCAGTTCTTC. Encoded protein: CASSLVSSSGRASYNEQFF.

The V and J genes are TRBV6-6 and TRBJ2-5; no reliable D call. Germline V gives CDR1 MNHNY, CDR2 SVGAGI (reference sequence). The CDR3 totals 13 residues. V was pared by 6 bases and J by 7 bases, with 15 bases between. This CDR3 is CASRGNLTRTQYF. DNA of the CDR3: TGTGCCAGCAGGGGGAACCTGACGCGGACCCAGTACTTC.

In this sample, this clonotype turned up many times. The V call is TRBV7-2, the J call TRBJ2-5; 15 bases line up with TRBD2. V lost 5 bases to trimming and J lost 5 bases; unmatched junction nucleotides: 9. The CDR3 is 17 amino acids. Germline V gene data show CDR1 as SGHTA and CDR2 as FQGNSA. The CDR3 region is CASSPRTSGRAVETQYF. In DNA form, the CDR3 reads TGTGCCAGCAGCCCCCGGACTAGCGGGAGGGCCGTGGAGACCCAGTACTTC. The entire variable domain, with the rest obtained from reference TRBV7-2 and TRBJ2-5, is as follows: GAGVSQSPSNKVTEKGKDVELRCDPISGHTALYWYRQSLGQGLEFLIYFQGNSAPDKSGLPSDRFSAERTGGSVSTLTIQRTQQEDSAVYLCASSPRTSGRAVETQYFGPGTRLLVL.

This CDR3 reads CASSTRLAGERDTQYF. Here the CDR3 DNA reads TGTGCCAGCAGCACTCGACTAGCGGGCGAACGGGATACGCAGTATTTT. V usage is TRBV7-8 and J usage is TRBJ2-3, with 10 bases lining up with TRBD2. Germline V gives CDR1 SGHVS, CDR2 FQNEAQ. Germline trimming cut 5 bases from V and 6 bases from J; bases unmatched to any gene: 11. This CDR3 region has 16 residues. The whole variable domain, filled in from reference TRBV7-8 and TRBJ2-3, reads GAGVSQSPRYKVAKRGQDVALRCDPISGHVSLFWYQQALGQGPEFLTYFQNEAQLDKSGLPSDRFFAERPEGSVSTLKIQRTQQEDSAVYLCASSTRLAGERDTQYFGPGTRLTVL.

This chain connects TRBV5-5 to TRBJ2-7; D is tentatively TRBD1 or TRBD2 (5 bases each). The germline V gene has CDR1 SGHKS and CDR2 YYEKEE (reference sequence). V shed 0 bases and J shed 6 bases, with 13 bases lying between them. This CDR3 contains 14 residues. CDR3 loop: CASSLAGPPVEQYF. The CDR3 bases are TGTGCCAGCAGCTTGGCGGGACCCCCCGTCGAGCAGTACTTC.

This clonotype was seen a handful of times. The V gene is TRBV19, the J gene TRBJ2-1, with D possibly matching TRBD2 (6 bases). The germline gives CDR1 LNHDA, CDR2 SQIVND (reference sequence). The CDR3 runs to 14 residues. V gave up 5 bases and J gave up 7 bases, with 15 bases separating them. The CDR3 DNA is TGTGCCAGTAGTCAGCGGGTCTCGGGGAATGAGCAGTTCTTC. Translated, it gives CASSQRVSGNEQFF.

The V and J genes are TRBV15 and TRBJ1-5; D might be TRBD1 (6 bases). Trimming left V 9 bases short and J 3 bases short, with 12 bases between. Germline V CDR1 and CDR2: LNHNV, YYDKDF (reference sequence). This CDR3 has 13 residues. CDR3 amino acids: CATQQGFNQPQHF. Written as DNA, the CDR3 is TGTGCCACGCAACAGGGATTCAATCAGCCCCAGCATTTT.

This sequence joins TRBV11-2 and TRBJ1-1; D remains ambiguous. V lost 7 bases, J lost 5 bases, and 17 bases lay in between. This CDR3 is built from 14 residues. Per germline, CDR1 SGHAT and CDR2 FQNNGV. The CDR3 is CASKVPRGGTEAFF. CDR3 nucleotide sequence: TGTGCCAGCAAGGTTCCGCGGGGAGGGACTGAAGCTTTCTTT.

This clonotype was observed a few times. The chain joins TRBV29-1 to TRBJ1-1; 7 positions match TRBD1. V shed 4 bases, J shed 1 base, and the junction held 3 bases outside the gene matches. The CDR3 has 13 residues. The germline CDR1 and CDR2 sequences are SQVTM and ANQGSEA. CDR3 residues: CSVVGQQNTEAFF. CDR3 coding DNA: TGCAGCGTTGTGGGACAGCAGAACACTGAAGCTTTCTTT.

J is TRBJ2-7 and V is TRBV11-2, with 9 bases aligning to TRBD1. The CDR3 is made up of 18 amino acids. Germline assignment: CDR1 SGHAT and CDR2 FQNNGV. The V segment lost 2 bases and the J segment 0 bases; nucleotides outside the gene matches: 11. This CDR3 reads CASSLPTAGTGHSYEQYV. The CDR3 coding sequence is TGTGCCAGCAGCTTACCAACCGCCGGGACAGGGCACTCCTACGAGCAGTACGTC.

This rearrangement joins TRBV19 to TRBJ2-1, with 8 positions matching TRBD2. The CDR3 covers 13 residues. Germline CDR1 LNHDA, CDR2 SQIVND (reference sequence). With 3 bases clipped from V and 13 bases from J, the junction kept 8 bases outside the gene matches. In DNA form, the CDR3 reads TGTGCCAGTAGTATTTCACGCGGGACTAGACAGTTCTTC. Translating gives CASSISRGTRQFF.

This clonotype was detected a few times. This chain links TRBV11-2 with TRBJ2-2; TRBD1 agrees at 7 bases. V shed 2 bases and J 3 bases; nucleotides not matched to a gene: 6. Germline lookup yields CDR1 SGHAT and CDR2 FQNNGV. The CDR3 sequence is 16 residues long. The CDR3 DNA reads TGTGCCAGCAGCTTAATCAGGGGGAGAGACACCGGGGAGCTGTTTTTT. Amino acid sequence: CASSLIRGRDTGELFF.

This clonotype was detected a few times. The chain combines TRBV6-1 with TRBJ2-7; TRBD2 is a possible D gene (5 bases). Germline CDR1 and CDR2: MNHNS and SASEGT. The length of the CDR3 is 13 residues. V was shortened by 3 bases and J by 4 bases, with 10 bases between the two germline ends. In DNA form, the CDR3 reads TGTGCCAGCAGTGAGAGGGTCGGGTACGAGCAGTACGTC. This gives the protein CASSERVGYEQYV.

This clonotype was observed a handful of times. V gene TRBV7-9 combines with J gene TRBJ1-4; a possible D gene is TRBD1 (5 bases). V shed 5 bases and J shed 0 bases, with 13 bases lying between them. CDR1 is SEHNR and CDR2 is FQNEAQ in the germline V gene (reference sequence). The CDR3 has 16 residues. CDR3 loop: CASSGGHVATNEKLFF. The CDR3 region has the DNA TGTGCCAGCAGCGGAGGACATGTCGCAACTAATGAAAAACTGTTTTTT.

This clonotype was seen more than once but under ten times. V gene TRBV5-6 combines with J gene TRBJ1-2; D ambiguous. Germline V gene data show CDR1 as SGHDT and CDR2 as YYEEEE. Trimming pared 4 bases from V and 0 bases from J, leaving 13 bases between. This CDR3 comprises 15 residues. Here the CDR3 DNA reads TGTGCCAGCAGCACGGGAACCCTAGCTAACTATGGCTACACCTTC. Its translation is CASSTGTLANYGYTF.

V is TRBV6-4 and J is TRBJ2-1, with 12 bases lining up with TRBD2. Per the germline V gene, CDR1 is MRHNA and CDR2 is SNTAGT. The CDR3 loop spans 15 amino acids. J gave up 4 bases and V 4 bases, and 2 bases lay outside the gene matches. The CDR3 sequence: CASSGLAGVYNEQFF. For the CDR3, the DNA is TGTGCCAGCAGTGGACTAGCGGGAGTTTACAATGAGCAGTTCTTC.

The rearrangement uses TRBV27 and TRBJ2-1; TRBD2 matches 11 bases. From germline, CDR1 is MNHEY and CDR2 SMNVEV (reference sequence). This CDR3 region has 18 residues. The V segment lost 4 bases and the J segment 2 bases; nucleotides outside the gene matches: 10. This chain's CDR3 is CASSSGTSGPITYNEQFF. The CDR3 bases are TGTGCCAGCAGTTCCGGGACTAGCGGACCGATTACCTACAATGAGCAGTTCTTC.

This clonotype was counted at least ten times. The gene calls are TRBV12-3 or TRBV12-4 and TRBJ2-3, with 7 bases lining up with TRBD2. Trimming removed 2 bases from V and 1 base from J; junction bases left unmatched: 3. The length of the CDR3 is 15 residues. The CDR3 DNA is TGTGCCAGCAGTTTAAGACGGGGGGGCACAGATACGCAGTATTTT. Its translation: CASSLRRGGTDTQYF.

The chain recombines TRBV5-1 with TRBJ2-3; 9 positions match TRBD2. The CDR3 covers 17 residues. Germline V gene data show CDR1 as SGHRS and CDR2 as YFSETQ. J lost 3 bases, V lost 0 bases, and 8 bases had no gene match. The CDR3 sequence: CASSLGEFLAGTDTQYF. Here the CDR3 DNA reads TGCGCCAGCAGCTTGGGAGAGTTCCTAGCGGGAACAGATACGCAGTATTTT. Looking up the rest from reference TRBV5-1 and TRBJ2-3 gives the full variable domain: KAGVTQTPRYLIKTRGQQVTLSCSPISGHRSVSWYQQTPGQGLQFLFEYFSETQRNKGNFPGRFSGRQFSNSRSEMNVSTLELGDSALYLCASSLGEFLAGTDTQYFGPGTRLTVL.

This clonotype was picked up a small number of times. CDR3 region: CASSSLIGTENTEAFF. CDR3 bases: TGTGCCAGCAGTTCTCTAATCGGGACAGAGAACACTGAAGCTTTCTTT. The V gene is TRBV6-6, the J gene TRBJ1-1; TRBD1 agrees at 7 bases. J was trimmed by 1 base and V by 4 bases; bases with no gene match: 9. The CDR3 runs 16 residues. Per the germline V gene, CDR1 is MNHNY and CDR2 is SVGAGI (reference sequence).

This clonotype was counted a few times. The chain couples TRBV18 to TRBJ2-2; the D is unclear. The germline CDR1 and CDR2 sequences are KGHSH and LQKENI. The V end lost 2 bases, the J end lost 2 bases, and 12 bases lay between the germline ends. The CDR3 covers 16 residues. CDR3 sequence reads: CASSPRASSNTGELFF. The DNA for the CDR3 is TGTGCCAGCTCACCAAGGGCCAGCTCTAACACCGGGGAGCTGTTTTTT.

This clonotype has a handful of counts. The chain links TRBV6-5 to TRBJ2-1; no definite D call. Looked up from germline, CDR1 is MNHEY and CDR2 is SVGAGI. V lost 6 bases to trimming and J lost 4 bases, with 7 bases between them. The CDR3 runs 12 residues. DNA for the CDR3: TGTGCCAGCAGCAAAGATTACAATGAGCAGTTCTTC. Residues: CASSKDYNEQFF.

The chain carries TRBV28 and TRBJ1-5; no clear D. Germline lookup yields CDR1 MDHEN and CDR2 SYDVKM. The CDR3 consists of 15 residues. Between the trimmed V and J ends, which lost 3 bases and 4 bases, there was a span of 13 bases. The CDR3 DNA reads as TGTGCCAGCAGTTTCCAGGTTGGGGAAAATCAGCCCCAGCATTTT. Protein product: CASSFQVGENQPQHF.

The chain has TRBV6-2 or TRBV6-3 and TRBJ2-1; D is unclear. The germline V and J ends were trimmed by 1 base and 10 bases, with 17 bases remaining between them. The length of the CDR3 is 15 residues. Germline V CDR1 and CDR2: MNHEY, SVGEGT. CDR3 loop: CASSYLLVAVSEQFF. The CDR3 bases are TGTGCCAGCAGTTACTTATTGGTAGCCGTTTCGGAGCAGTTCTTC.

This chain joins TRBV13 and TRBJ1-1, with TRBD1 matching over 7 bases. The CDR3 consists of 16 residues. Germline V lookup: CDR1 PRHDT, CDR2 FYEKMQ (reference sequence). V trimming: 5 bases; J trimming: 2 bases; junction bases outside the gene matches: 11. The CDR3 loop is CASSPGQRYYNTEAFF. Here the CDR3 DNA reads TGTGCCAGCAGCCCGGGACAGAGATATTACAACACTGAAGCTTTCTTT.

The genes are TRBV7-9 and TRBJ2-1; 7 nucleotides line up with TRBD2. J gave up 9 bases and V 4 bases, and 9 bases lay outside the gene matches. This CDR3 is 14 amino acids long. Germline loops: CDR1 SEHNR, CDR2 FQNEAQ (reference sequence). The CDR3 DNA reads as TGTGCCAGCAGCTCTAGCGGAGCCCGTTTTGAGCAGTTCTTC. Its translation is CASSSSGARFEQFF.